This T cell receptor beta chain was retrieved from a study of human T cells and chemical hapten exposure. The CDR3 runs to 14 residues. V was pared by 5 bases and J by 5 bases, with 6 bases of the junction left unmatched. CDR1 and CDR2 from the germline V gene are SGHTA and FQGTGA. The sample's time point: patch test 1, 2 weeks after DPC sensitization. As for treatment: therapeutic diphenylcyclopropenone sensitization with weekly scalp DPC. TCRdb processed the RACE reads anew with MiXCR; each CDR3 protein has one entry. This sample has some 350,000 distinct CDR3 sequences; about 7% occur once, and the top ten carry less than 10%.

The J gene is TRBJ2-7, the V gene TRBV7-3, with 10 positions matching TRBD1. The sequences come from whole blood, collected in connection with sensitization to the hapten diphenylcyclopropenone (DPC). The clonotype comes from a woman between 18 and 30 years old with alopecia areata. Some clones in this sample may be carry-over from other donors' samples. The CDR3 reads CASSPTGTGDEQYF. CDR3 DNA sequence: TGTGCCAGCAGCCCAACAGGGACAGGGGACGAGCAGTACTTC.